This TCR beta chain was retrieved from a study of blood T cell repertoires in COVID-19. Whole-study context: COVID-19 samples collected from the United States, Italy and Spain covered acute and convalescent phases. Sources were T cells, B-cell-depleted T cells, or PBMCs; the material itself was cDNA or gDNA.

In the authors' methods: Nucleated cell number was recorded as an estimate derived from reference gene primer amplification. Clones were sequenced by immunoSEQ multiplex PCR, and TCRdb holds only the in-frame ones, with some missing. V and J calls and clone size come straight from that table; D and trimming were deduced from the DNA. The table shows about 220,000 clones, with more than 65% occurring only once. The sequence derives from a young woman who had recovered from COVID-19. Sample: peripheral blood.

The CDR3 here is CASSVVGSGTDTQYF. The CDR3 nucleotides are TGTGCCAGCAGCGTAGTTGGTAGCGGTACAGATACGCAGTATTTT. The V gene is TRBV9, the J gene TRBJ2-3; perhaps TRBD2 as D (6 bases). Between the trimmed V and J ends, which lost 0 bases and 3 bases, there was a span of 11 bases. Germline-derived CDR1 and CDR2 are SGDLS and YYNGEE. This CDR3 is built from 15 residues. The whole variable domain, filled in from reference TRBV9 and TRBJ2-3, reads DSGVTQTPKHLITATGQRVTLRCSPRSGDLSVYWYQQSLDQGLQFLIQYYNGEERAKGNILERFSAQQFPDLHSELNLSSLELGDSALYFCASSVVGSGTDTQYFGPGTRLTVL.